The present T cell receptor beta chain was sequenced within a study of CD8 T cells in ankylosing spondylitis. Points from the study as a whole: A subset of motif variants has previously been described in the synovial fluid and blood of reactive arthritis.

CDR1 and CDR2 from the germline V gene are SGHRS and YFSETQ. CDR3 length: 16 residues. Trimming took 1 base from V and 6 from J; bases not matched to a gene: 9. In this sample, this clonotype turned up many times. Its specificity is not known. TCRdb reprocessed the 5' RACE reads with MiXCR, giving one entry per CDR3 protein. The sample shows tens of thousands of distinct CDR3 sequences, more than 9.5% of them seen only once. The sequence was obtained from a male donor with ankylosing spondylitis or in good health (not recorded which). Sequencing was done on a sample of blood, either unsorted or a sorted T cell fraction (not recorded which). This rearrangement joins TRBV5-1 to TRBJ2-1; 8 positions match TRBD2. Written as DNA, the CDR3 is TGCGCCAGCAGCTTGAATGTCGTCGGGGGGGGCAATGAGCAGTTCTTC. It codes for CASSLNVVGGGNEQFF.